This TCR beta chain was captured by sequencing in a study of kidney transplant recipient with SARS-CoV-2 infection. This clonotype was picked up many times. One entry per CDR3 protein, called by TCRdb with MiXCR from the reads. The table shows about 240,000 distinct CDR3 sequences, with more than 25% occurring only once. The CDR3 contains 15 residues. In germline, CDR1 is SGHTS, CDR2 YDEGEE. The V end lost 3 bases, the J end lost 0 bases, and 10 bases lay between the germline ends. The sample consisted of a blood sample, taken at baseline and between days 110 and 120 from a kidney transplant recipient. The rearrangement uses TRBV5-8 and TRBJ1-5; D gene ambiguous. The source is a male patient aged 30 to 40 who had COVID-19 and was a kidney transplant recipient. Some T cells may have come from the graft donor. CDR3 protein: CASSSDGSSNQPQHF. The CDR3 DNA reads TGTGCCAGCAGCTCCGACGGTTCTAGCAATCAGCCCCAGCATTTT.